This section outlines one T cell receptor beta chain sequence together with its context. This clone occurred a few times. Its specific antigen is unknown. Within one base of it there is no much larger clone, and no base qualities were kept. The CDR3 regions of human TCRbeta chains were subjected to immunosequencing. In the authors' own workflow: TCRs in the repertoires were compared against a reference library of SARS-CoV-2-specific TCRs that had been generated with the MIRA antigen-specificity platform. Breadth meant the fraction of unique TCRs that were SARS-CoV-2-associated, whereas depth meant the fraction of total T cells that were SARS-CoV-2-associated. Each spike-specific TCR was assigned to its reactive spike region and to a CD4 or CD8 class using the MIRA data. Log10-transformed breadth and depth values were compared by one-way ANOVA with Sidak's multiple comparisons tests. Held by TCRdb, this immuneACCESS table contains in-frame sequences only and omits some clones. Under half of the omission traces to an unresolved V gene where checked; the cause of the rest is unknown. V, J and clone size were drawn from that table, and D and trimming were deduced from the DNA. The sample table records roughly 77,000 clones; roughly nine tenths of these occur just once. Roughly 5% of the sample is taken by the ten largest.

These data are taken from a study of T cell responses to AZD1222 COVID-19 vaccine (dated by TCRdb to 2020 to 2023). Looking at the study overall: AZD1222 recipients whose second dose came at about 4 weeks and those whose second dose came at about 12 weeks were combined into one group, since spike-specific TCR depth and breadth did not differ between the two schedules. TCR sequencing was performed for roughly 250 trial participants, of whom about 200 were given two doses of AZD1222 and around 26 were given two doses of MenACWY control vaccine. Enrollment into the trials was organized by age into subgroups of 18-55, 56-69 and 70-plus years, and those subgroups contained approximately 160, 26 and 62 TCR-sequenced participants, respectively.

The sample's time point label, decoded: baseline before first vaccination. The vaccinee samples were drawn from two UK trials, COV001 and COV002, one of which was a single-blind randomized controlled phase 2/3 trial testing AZD1222 (ChAdOx1 nCoV-19) in healthy adults. Trial participant PBMC samples were collected at day 0 and day 28 after the second dose for TCRbeta chain sequencing. Study-wide conclusions, independent of this receptor: The 56-69-year group was small, and its depth increase did not reach significance, likely because of low power. Because no day 14 peak-response samples were available, the repertoires could be characterized only after the peak T cell response. A significant rise in spike-specific TCR breadth and depth was observed after two AZD1222 doses relative to day 0 and relative to MenACWY recipients. CD4 TCRs associated with the vaccine covered the entire spike protein, and the dominant responses were in regions 160-218 and 743-854. Nearly half of unique spike-specific TCRs reportedly recognized epitopes outside regions mutated in the B.1.351 and B.1.1.7 variants. Conclusions about previously exposed vaccinees are limited because only a handful of AZD1222 recipients were SARS-CoV-2 seropositive at baseline. Participants were mostly white British, with more females than males. The authors suggested clonal diversity may have been underestimated.

The clonotype originates from an adult in good health. This specimen was peripheral blood, taken on day 0 of AZD1222 vaccination.

The CDR3 here reads CASSLGSNEKLFF. The nucleotide sequence is given as TGTGCCAGCAGCCTCGGGAGTAATGAAAAACTGTTTTTT. Recombination joined TRBV3-1 (or the pseudogene TRBV3-2) with TRBJ1-4; the D gene is not confidently resolved. V is reduced by 4 bases and J by 4 bases, leaving a spacing of 7 bases between them. CDR3 length: 13 amino acids, cysteine to phenylalanine. Kept here is only the CDR3 DNA, which spans 39 bases and is read in frame from base 1. Per the germline V gene (reference sequence), LGHDT is the CDR1 and YNNKEL is the CDR2.